This entry concerns a single T cell receptor (beta chain). These data originate in a study of blood T cell repertoires in COVID-19. About the study: Samples representing acute and convalescent COVID-19 were sourced from the United States, Italy and Spain. PBMCs, B-cell-depleted T cells, or T cells were the source of the cDNA or gDNA that made up the material.

Original handling: Researchers report that nucleated cell counts were estimated from reference gene primer amplification. The data were produced by immunoSEQ multiplex PCR, yet TCRdb's version contains in-frame clones alone and is incomplete. Clone size and V and J calls were adopted from that table, with D and trimming inferred from the DNA. The sample lists roughly 72,000 clones; roughly 82% were seen once. Germline CDR1 is SGHTA and CDR2 is FQGNSA. V dropped 5 bases and J dropped 0; count of bases not matched to a gene: 11. This CDR3 has 18 amino acids. The chain joins TRBV7-2 to TRBJ2-4, with 9 bases matching TRBD1. The sequence was obtained from a woman over 75 with acute or convalescent COVID-19. Sequencing was done on a sample of peripheral blood. The DNA of the CDR3 is TGTGCCAGCAGCGAGCGGGGACAGGGAACAATAGCCAAAAACATTCAGTACTTC. This gives the protein CASSERGQGTIAKNIQYF.